The 17 T cell receptor beta chains presented below share a single source sample, sequenced in a study of T cell responses to AZD1222 COVID-19 vaccine (TCRdb year 2021). Library preparation employed the immunoSEQ multiplex PCR assay. TCRdb limited this immuneACCESS table to in-frame rearrangements with V and J called. A share of clones is missing; checked studies link under half to unresolved V genes, and the rest is unexplained. This sample is represented by about 120,000 clones; around 93% of them were singletons. 11% to 15% of the sample is held by the ten biggest clonotypes. Per the publication, the time point label means: baseline before first vaccination. The source material was peripheral blood, sampled on day 0 of AZD1222 vaccination. All receptors come from an adult in good health.

This clone is a singleton in its sample. The chain is built from TRBV7-9 and TRBJ1-5; weak D call: TRBD1 (5 bases). Germline values: CDR1 SEHNR, CDR2 FQNEAQ (reference sequence). Trimming shortened V by 5 bases and J by 7 bases, and 12 bases separated the two germline ends. The CDR3 consists of 13 residues. In DNA form, the CDR3 reads TGTGCCAGCAGCGCACCGGAGGGGCAGCCCCAGCATTTT. Translated: CASSAPEGQPQHF.

The rearrangement joins TRBV5-8 to TRBJ2-3; 8 nucleotides align to TRBD1. In germline, CDR1 is SGHTS, CDR2 YDEGEE. The ends lost 7 bases at V and 2 bases at J; junction bases unmatched: 9. This CDR3 contains 15 residues. DNA of the CDR3: TGTGCCAGCCCTAAGCGGACAGGGCTCACAGATACGCAGTATTTT. The encoded protein is CASPKRTGLTDTQYF. Based on the CDR3 plus reference TRBV5-8 and TRBJ2-3, the full variable domain is EAGVTQSPTHLIKTRGQQATLRCSPISGHTSVYWYQQALGLGLQFLLWYDEGEERNRGNFPPRFSGRQFPNYSSELNVNALELEDSALYLCASPKRTGLTDTQYFGPGTRLTVL.

V usage is TRBV28 and J usage is TRBJ1-3; D perhaps matches TRBD1 (5 bases). The V gene's germline CDR1 is MDHEN and CDR2 SYDVKM. V lost 7 bases to trimming and J lost 4 bases, with 11 bases between them. CDR3 length: 13 amino acids. The DNA of the CDR3 is TGTGCCAGCATTTTCAGGGACGGAAACACCATATATTTT. Encoded protein: CASIFRDGNTIYF.

V and J are TRBV21-1 and TRBJ1-5; the D call of TRBD1 is as the table states it, not checked on the DNA. TRBV21-1 is a pseudogene segment. There are 17 residues in the CDR3. CDR3 in amino acids: CASSRPSDRGPSQPQHF. For the CDR3, the DNA is TGTGCCAGCAGCCGGCCCTCTGACAGGGGGCCAAGCCAGCCCCAGCATTTT.

The chain employs TRBV6-1 and TRBJ1-1; D unclear. Trimming cost V 0 bases and J 3 bases, with 2 bases left between them. The CDR3 has 12 residues. Germline V gene sequence: CDR1 MNHNS, CDR2 SASEGT. The CDR3 coding sequence is TGTGCCAGCAGTGAAGCGTACACTGAAGCTTTCTTT. Amino acid sequence: CASSEAYTEAFF.

This clone was recorded only once. CDR3 region: CASSLEHVNTEAFF. CDR3 coding DNA: TGTGCCAGCAGCTTGGAGCATGTGAACACTGAAGCTTTCTTT. The chain carries TRBV5-6 and TRBJ1-1; no definite D call. The germline V gene has CDR1 SGHDT and CDR2 YYEEEE. This CDR3 spans 14 amino acids. Trimming took 0 bases from V and 0 from J, leaving 6 bases between them.

The V gene is TRBV7-9, the J gene TRBJ2-3; 11 bases align to TRBD2. Germline lookup yields CDR1 SEHNR and CDR2 FQNEAQ (reference sequence). The CDR3 sequence is 15 residues long. J gave up 7 bases and V 2 bases, and 5 bases lay outside the gene matches. This chain's CDR3 is CASSLFSGGANTQYF. The CDR3 DNA is TGTGCCAGCAGCTTATTTAGCGGGGGGGCAAATACGCAGTATTTT.

V usage is TRBV11-3 and J usage is TRBJ2-7; D assignment may be TRBD1 or TRBD2 (5 bases each). Deletions cut 5 bases from V and 3 bases from J, with 11 bases between. The CDR3 runs to 13 residues. CDR1 is SGHNT and CDR2 is YENEEA in the germline V gene. CDR3 nucleotide sequence: TGTGCCAGCAGCCCAGGGACGGACTACGAGCAGTACTTC. It yields the protein CASSPGTDYEQYF.

The CDR3 sequence is CATSGPGQAYEQYF. The CDR3 DNA sequence: TGTGCCACCAGTGGTCCGGGACAGGCCTACGAGCAGTACTTC. This chain connects TRBV24-1 to TRBJ2-7; 8 bases are shared with TRBD1. Per germline, CDR1 KGHDR and CDR2 SFDVKD. This CDR3 is built from 14 residues. V shed 5 bases and J 2 bases; nucleotides not matched to a gene: 4.

The chain employs TRBV5-1 and TRBJ1-1; D is undetermined. The CDR3 extends over 13 amino acids. Trimming took off 0 bases at V and 1 base at J, with 4 bases between the two ends. The germline V gene encodes CDR1 SGHRS and CDR2 YFSETQ. CDR3 region: CASSLGRNTEAFF. The CDR3 DNA reads TGCGCCAGCAGCTTGGGGAGGAACACTGAAGCTTTCTTT.

The V and J genes are TRBV27 and TRBJ2-7, with D possibly TRBD2 on 7 matching bases. Trimming removed 2 bases at V and 6 bases at J, with 11 bases between. In germline, CDR1 is MNHEY, CDR2 SMNVEV (reference sequence). The CDR3 has 13 residues. DNA of the CDR3: TGTGCCAGCAGTTTAGGGGGGGGGCGCGAGCAGTACTTC. This codes for CASSLGGGREQYF.

The chain combines TRBV6-2 or TRBV6-3 with TRBJ2-2; D not resolved. This CDR3 is built from 14 residues. V lost 5 bases and J 3 bases, leaving 10 bases between the germline ends. CDR1 and CDR2 (germline): MNHEY, SVGEGT. CDR3 bases: TGTGCCAGCAGTACGGACCGACACACCGGGGAGCTGTTTTTT. The encoded protein is CASSTDRHTGELFF.

V usage is TRBV6-2 or TRBV6-3 and J usage is TRBJ1-4, with D perhaps TRBD1 (5 bases). Germline V gene lookup returns CDR1 MNHEY and CDR2 SVGEGT. CDR3 length: 18 residues. With 0 bases removed from V and 4 bases from J, the gap between germline ends came to 18 bases. CDR3 loop: CASSYSTFAGPNNEKLFF. CDR3 DNA sequence: TGTGCCAGCAGTTACTCGACCTTCGCGGGGCCGAATAATGAAAAACTGTTTTTT.

The chain joins TRBV5-6 to TRBJ1-3; D remains ambiguous. CDR1 and CDR2 from the germline V gene are SGHDT and YYEEEE. Deletions cut 0 bases from V and 2 bases from J, with 9 bases between. CDR3 size: 15 residues. In DNA, the CDR3 is TGTGCCAGCAGCTTGGATCCAGGTGCTGGAAACACCATATATTTT. Translating it yields CASSLDPGAGNTIYF.

V gene TRBV3-1 (or the pseudogene TRBV3-2) combines with J gene TRBJ1-2; D unresolved. CDR1 is LGHDT, CDR2 YNNKEL, per germline (reference sequence). The CDR3 covers 13 residues. V lost 1 base to trimming and J lost 4 bases, with 7 bases between them. In DNA form, the CDR3 reads TGTGCCAGCAGCCAAGGGGGATCCTATGGCTACACCTTC. Translating gives CASSQGGSYGYTF.

The chain recombines TRBV7-2 with TRBJ1-2; no firm D call. V was clipped by 1 base and J by 1 base, with 7 bases between them. The CDR3 has 14 amino acids. Germline loops: CDR1 SGHTA, CDR2 FQGNSA. The CDR3 coding sequence is TGTGCCAGCAGCTTAGGAGGGTTTAACTATGGCTACACCTTC. It is translated as CASSLGGFNYGYTF.

This clone was observed a single time. CDR3 coding DNA: TGTGCCTGGAGTCTGAGGGGCGCTGGGGCCAACGTCCTGACTTTC. This encodes CAWSLRGAGANVLTF. The chain links TRBV30 to TRBJ2-6; perhaps D is TRBD1 or TRBD2 (5 bases each). From germline, CDR1 is GTSNPN and CDR2 SVGIG (reference sequence). This CDR3 is built from 15 residues. V was trimmed by 2 bases and J by 2 bases, leaving 10 bases between them.